These 30 T cell receptor beta chains originate from one sample sequenced in a study of cytomegalovirus exposure and HLA in healthy donors. PCR involved 60 Vbeta and 13 Jbeta primers. The assay was immunoSEQ multiplex PCR, and TCRdb's table has in-frame clones only and misses some. The sample includes 150,000 to 200,000 clones, around 90% of them seen just once. Specimen: PBMCs. The receptors here all came from a boy between 2 and 10 years old in good health and CMV-seronegative.

The chain is built from TRBV19 and TRBJ1-1; 9 bases are a match to TRBD1. The trim removed 6 bases at V and 0 bases at J, leaving 8 bases unmatched. The V gene's germline CDR1 is LNHDA and CDR2 SQIVND (reference sequence). CDR3 length: 16 residues. The CDR3 DNA reads TGTGCCAGTAGCGAGGGGACAGGGTTCATGAACACTGAAGCTTTCTTT. Translated, it gives CASSEGTGFMNTEAFF.

This clone was found once. DNA for the CDR3: TGTGCCAGCACGTACACAGATACGCAGTATTTT. As protein: CASTYTDTQYF. V is TRBV27 and J is TRBJ2-3; D uncertain. V lost 7 bases and J lost 2, with 4 bases in between. The germline gives CDR1 MNHEY, CDR2 SMNVEV (reference sequence). This CDR3 has 11 residues.

This chain connects TRBV28 to TRBJ2-3; the D is unclear. The V and J ends lost 2 bases and 0 bases respectively, with 9 bases between them. The CDR3 has 15 residues. Germline CDR1 is MDHEN and CDR2 is SYDVKM. The CDR3 protein is CASSLTQSSTDTQYF. As DNA, the CDR3 is TGTGCCAGCAGTTTAACACAGAGTAGCACAGATACGCAGTATTTT.

This clone showed up just a few times. The gene calls are TRBV6-5 and TRBJ2-7; TRBD2 might be the D (5 bases). There are 13 residues in the CDR3. Germline V lookup: CDR1 MNHEY, CDR2 SVGAGI. Trimming removed 8 bases from V and 6 bases from J, with 17 bases in between. The CDR3 nucleotides are TGTGCCAGCGGGTCTTGGCCAGCGGCCGAGCAGTACTTC. Protein sequence: CASGSWPAAEQYF.

The genes are TRBV28 and TRBJ2-7, with a tentative D call TRBD2 (6 bases). This CDR3 comprises 19 residues. Per germline, CDR1 MDHEN and CDR2 SYDVKM. V was trimmed by 3 bases and J by 0 bases, leaving 24 bases between them. The CDR3 is CASSFPWGTPQTYSYEQYF. CDR3 in DNA: TGTGCCAGCAGTTTCCCCTGGGGGACTCCACAGACTTACTCCTACGAGCAGTACTTC.

The V gene is TRBV5-5, the J gene TRBJ1-3, with D hard to call. Germline-derived CDR1 and CDR2 are SGHKS and YYEKEE (reference sequence). V was cut by 4 bases and J by 1 base, with 9 bases left in between. This CDR3 region has 14 residues. The CDR3, as DNA: TGTGCCAGCAGCCCACTCAGGTCTGGAAACACCATATATTTT. Translated: CASSPLRSGNTIYF. The whole variable domain, remainder taken from reference TRBV5-5 and TRBJ1-3, is DAGVTQSPTHLIKTRGQQVTLRCSPISGHKSVSWYQQVLGQGPQFIFQYYEKEERGRGNFPDRFSARQFPNYSSELNVNALLLGDSALYLCASSPLRSGNTIYFGEGSWLTVV.

The chain links TRBV7-3 to TRBJ1-1, with D perhaps TRBD1 (5 bases). CDR1 SGHTA and CDR2 FQGTGA come from the germline V gene. The CDR3 covers 14 residues. The V and J ends lost 1 base and 7 bases respectively, with 13 bases between them. The DNA for the CDR3 is TGTGCCAGCAGCTTAAATTACAGGCGGGGTGAAGCTTTCTTT. It is translated as CASSLNYRRGEAFF.

The chain recombines TRBV4-2 with TRBJ1-4, with 8 bases identical to TRBD1. Trimming took 0 bases from V and 8 from J; bases not matched to a gene: 8. Germline values: CDR1 LGHNA, CDR2 YNFKEQ. The CDR3 is made up of 16 amino acids. Here the CDR3 reads CASSQDDTGGREKLFF. For the CDR3, the DNA is TGTGCCAGCAGCCAAGATGATACAGGGGGAAGGGAAAAACTGTTTTTT.

The CDR3 loop is CASSPYNEQFF. The CDR3 nucleotides read TGTGCCAGCAGTCCTTACAATGAGCAGTTCTTC. The genes are TRBV28 and TRBJ2-1; unclear D gene. Germline CDR1 reads MDHEN; CDR2 reads SYDVKM. The CDR3 is 11 residues long. V was pared by 5 bases and J by 4 bases, with 3 bases between.

The chain combines TRBV19 with TRBJ1-2; TRBD1 matches at 7 bases. CDR1 LNHDA and CDR2 SQIVND come from the germline V gene (reference sequence). The CDR3 length is 14 residues. V dropped 5 bases and J dropped 8; count of bases not matched to a gene: 11. CDR3 in amino acids: CASSSPGQLNGYTF. In DNA form, the CDR3 reads TGTGCCAGTAGTTCTCCGGGACAGTTGAACGGCTACACCTTC.

V and J are TRBV2 and TRBJ2-5; weak D call: TRBD1 (6 bases). The length of the CDR3 is 12 residues. The germline V and J ends were trimmed by 6 bases and 2 bases, with 7 bases remaining between them. Germline V lookup: CDR1 SNHLY, CDR2 FYNNEI. The CDR3 is CASSGQQETQYF. CDR3 DNA sequence: TGTGCCAGCAGCGGACAGCAAGAGACCCAGTACTTC.

This clone came up a few times. The V and J genes are TRBV30 and TRBJ1-2; 8 positions match TRBD1. J was trimmed by 8 bases and V by 2 bases; bases with no gene match: 10. CDR1 and CDR2 (germline): GTSNPN, SVGIG (reference sequence). The length of the CDR3 is 14 residues. The CDR3 loop reads CAWSPRTGSRGYTF. CDR3 coding DNA: TGTGCCTGGAGTCCAAGGACAGGGAGTCGGGGCTACACCTTC.

This clone came up a few times. The chain uses TRBV25-1 and TRBJ1-4, with D possibly TRBD1 on 5 matching bases. The CDR3 length is 14 residues. Germline assignment: CDR1 MGHDK and CDR2 SYGVNS. V lost 4 bases to trimming and J lost 8 bases, with 14 bases between them. CDR3 sequence (DNA): TGTGCCAGCAGTGCCCAGGGCTCACGGGAAAAACTGTTTTTT. It encodes CASSAQGSREKLFF.

This clone was counted a single time. The chain uses TRBV6-6 and TRBJ2-5; possible D gene TRBD1, 6 bases. The tail of the sequence fits TRBJ2-7 better, so the J call may be wrong. The CDR3 runs to 14 residues. Germline V CDR1 and CDR2: MNHNY, SVGAGI (reference sequence). DNA of the CDR3: TGTGCCAGCAGGGAGGACAGTAAAATCTACGAGCAGTACTTC. Translation gives CASREDSKIYEQYF.

DNA of the CDR3: TGCGCCAGCAGTAACCTGGGGTCCACGGGATACACCGGGGAGCTGTTTTTT. Translating it yields CASSNLGSTGYTGELFF. This chain joins TRBV23-1 and TRBJ2-2, with a weak D call TRBD2 (5 bases). TRBV23-1 is an open reading frame, and its role is uncertain. V lost 5 bases and J lost 3, with 19 bases in between. The CDR3 is 17 residues long.

This clone showed up just a few times. The chain has TRBV6-6 and TRBJ1-4; D is ambiguous. Trimming removed 7 bases at V and 4 bases at J, with 19 bases between. CDR3 size: 16 residues. Germline V gene lookup returns CDR1 MNHNY and CDR2 SVGAGI (reference sequence). The CDR3 region is CASTITHTGVNEKLFF. CDR3 in DNA: TGTGCCAGCACCATAACCCACACGGGAGTTAATGAAAAACTGTTTTTT.

The chain combines TRBV6-7 with TRBJ2-3; 8 bases line up with TRBD1. TRBV6-7 is an ORF, with its function uncertain. V shed 6 bases, J shed 2 bases, and the junction held 10 bases outside the gene matches. The length of the CDR3 is 16 residues. For the CDR3, the DNA is TGTGCCAGCAGATTTGTCGACAGGGGATTCACAGATACGCAGTATTTT. It specifies CASRFVDRGFTDTQYF.

This chain connects TRBV6-1 to TRBJ2-7, with TRBD2 as a possible D gene (6 bases). Germline CDR1 and CDR2: MNHNS and SASEGT. The CDR3 spans 12 residues. V was trimmed by 3 bases and J by 4 bases, leaving 7 bases between them. The CDR3 is CASSDGTYEQYF. The CDR3 bases are TGTGCCAGCAGTGATGGGACTTACGAGCAGTACTTC.

This clone was detected only once. The chain carries TRBV5-6 and TRBJ1-1; weak D call: TRBD1 (5 bases). V lost 4 bases, J lost 4 bases, and 17 bases lay in between. CDR1 is SGHDT and CDR2 is YYEEEE in the germline V gene. This CDR3 is 15 amino acids long. CDR3 nucleotide sequence: TGTGCCAGCAGCCTCCGACAGAATAAAGTCACTGAAGCTTTCTTT. Residues: CASSLRQNKVTEAFF.

This clone was recorded once. The V gene is TRBV11-2, the J gene TRBJ1-1, with TRBD1 as a possible D gene (5 bases). V lost 6 bases to trimming and J lost 0 bases, with 26 bases between them. The CDR3 extends over 19 amino acids. Germline V gene lookup returns CDR1 SGHAT and CDR2 FQNNGV. The CDR3 region is CASSSFPRGVSSVNTEAFF. DNA for the CDR3: TGTGCCAGCAGTTCCTTCCCCCGGGGGGTTTCGTCGGTGAACACTGAAGCTTTCTTT.

This clone was seen a handful of times. The V and J genes are TRBV6-5 and TRBJ1-6, with 7 bases identical to TRBD1. Germline V gives CDR1 MNHEY, CDR2 SVGAGI. V lost 10 bases to trimming and J lost 3 bases; unmatched junction nucleotides: 0. The CDR3 loop spans 12 amino acids. The CDR3 nucleotides read TGTGCCACAGGGGGCTATAATTCACCCCTCCACTTT. This codes for CATGGYNSPLHF.

This clone was seen only a few times. Written as DNA, the CDR3 is TGTGCCAGCAGACGAGACAGGGGGCTTTCAGATACGCAGTATTTT. Its translation: CASRRDRGLSDTQYF. The V gene is TRBV7-8, the J gene TRBJ2-3, with 10 nucleotides matching TRBD1. V lost 6 bases and J lost 4; bases outside the gene matches: 7. The CDR3 extends over 15 amino acids. Germline V gives CDR1 SGHVS, CDR2 FQNEAQ.

V and J are TRBV28 and TRBJ2-7; 9 bases are shared with TRBD2. The V gene's germline CDR1 is MDHEN and CDR2 SYDVKM. CDR3 length: 17 residues. V was clipped by 7 bases and J by 3 bases; unmatched bases: 16. Here the CDR3 reads CASMGGAGGRENYEQYF. The CDR3 DNA follows: TGTGCCAGCATGGGAGGAGCGGGGGGCCGAGAGAACTACGAGCAGTACTTC. The full variable domain, in which reference TRBV28 and TRBJ2-7 provide the parts outside the CDR3, is DVKVTQSSRYLVKRTGEKVFLECVQDMDHENMFWYRQDPGLGLRLIYFSYDVKMKEKGDIPEGYSVSREKKERFSLILESASTNQTSMYLCASMGGAGGRENYEQYFGPGTRLTVT.

V gene TRBV5-1 combines with J gene TRBJ1-4; D remains ambiguous. The V end lost 1 base, the J end lost 3 bases, and 4 bases lay between the germline ends. Germline CDR1 reads SGHRS; CDR2 reads YFSETQ. The CDR3 contains 13 residues. The CDR3 bases are TGCGCCAGCAGCTTGACTCCTAATGAAAAACTGTTTTTT. It translates to CASSLTPNEKLFF.

This clone was detected only a few times. This chain uses TRBV6-5 with TRBJ1-1, with D perhaps TRBD1 (6 bases). Germline CDR1 reads MNHEY; CDR2 reads SVGAGI. The CDR3 length is 13 residues. Trimming removed 6 bases from V and 3 bases from J, with 11 bases in between. CDR3 in DNA: TGTGCCAGCAGCTTACAGGGATACACTGAAGCTTTCTTT. It specifies CASSLQGYTEAFF.

V is TRBV21-1 and J is TRBJ2-7; the table's D call TRBD2 went unverified against the DNA. TRBV21-1 constitutes a pseudogene. The CDR3 covers 17 residues. The CDR3 nucleotides read TGTGCCAGCAGCAATTATCTAGCGCCGGGGGATTCCTACGAGCAGTACTTC. As protein: CASSNYLAPGDSYEQYF.

The chain couples TRBV5-4 to TRBJ1-4; D uncertain. CDR1 and CDR2 from the germline V gene are SGHNT and YYREEE (reference sequence). The CDR3 loop spans 13 amino acids. Trimming took 4 bases from V and 5 from J, leaving 9 bases between them. The DNA of the CDR3 is TGTGCCAGCAGCCCGGGAGGGAATGAAAAACTGTTTTTT. Translating gives CASSPGGNEKLFF.

J is TRBJ1-5 and V is TRBV7-9, with a weak D call TRBD1 (6 bases). Germline V gives CDR1 SEHNR, CDR2 FQNEAQ (reference sequence). The CDR3 runs to 12 residues. The germline V and J ends were trimmed by 2 bases and 15 bases, with 14 bases remaining between them. DNA for the CDR3: TGTGCCAGCAGCTTACCCCAGGGGTCCAGGCATTTT. Amino acids: CASSLPQGSRHF.

The rearrangement links TRBV5-1 to TRBJ2-3; TRBD2 matches at 10 bases. V lost 0 bases to trimming and J lost 2 bases; unmatched junction nucleotides: 6. This CDR3 is built from 17 residues. Germline loops: CDR1 SGHRS, CDR2 YFSETQ. CDR3 in DNA: TGCGCCAGCAGCTTGGATCTAGCGGGAGCGCTCACAGATACGCAGTATTTT. It is translated as CASSLDLAGALTDTQYF.

This chain links TRBV19 with TRBJ1-2; 9 positions agree with TRBD1. Germline trimming cut 4 bases from V and 0 bases from J; bases unmatched to any gene: 3. Germline V gene sequence: CDR1 LNHDA, CDR2 SQIVND (reference sequence). CDR3 size: 15 residues. DNA for the CDR3: TGTGCCAGTAGTAATGGGACAGGGACTAACTATGGCTACACCTTC. Its protein is CASSNGTGTNYGYTF.